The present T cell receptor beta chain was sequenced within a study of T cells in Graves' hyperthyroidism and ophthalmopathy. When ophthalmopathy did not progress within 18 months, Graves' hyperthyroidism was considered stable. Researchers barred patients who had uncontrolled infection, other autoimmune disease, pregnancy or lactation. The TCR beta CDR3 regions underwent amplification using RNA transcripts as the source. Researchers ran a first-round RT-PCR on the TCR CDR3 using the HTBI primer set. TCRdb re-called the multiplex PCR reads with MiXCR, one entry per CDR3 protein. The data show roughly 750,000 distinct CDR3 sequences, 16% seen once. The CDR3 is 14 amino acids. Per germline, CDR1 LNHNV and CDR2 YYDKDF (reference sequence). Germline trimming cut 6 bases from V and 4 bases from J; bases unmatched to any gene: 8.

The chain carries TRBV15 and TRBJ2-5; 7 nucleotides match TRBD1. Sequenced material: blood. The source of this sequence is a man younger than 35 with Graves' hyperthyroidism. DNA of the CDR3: TGTGCCACCAGTCGGGGACAGAGAATAGAGACCCAGTACTTC. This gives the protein CATSRGQRIETQYF. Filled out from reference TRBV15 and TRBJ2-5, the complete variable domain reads DAMVIQNPRYQVTQFGKPVTLSCSQTLNHNVMYWYQQKSSQAPKLLFHYYDKDFNNEADTPDNFQSRRPNTSFCFLDIRSPGLGDTAMYLCATSRGQRIETQYFGPGTRLLVL.